This entry concerns a single TCR beta chain. What it binds is unknown. The sample originates from a study of cytomegalovirus exposure and HLA in healthy donors. This table comes from immunoSEQ multiplex PCR, and its TCRdb copy is limited to in-frame clones, with some not included. The sample lists some 260,000 clones, about 90% occurring once. Between the trimmed V and J ends, which lost 4 bases and 4 bases, there was a span of 15 bases. The CDR3 totals 15 residues. Germline-derived CDR1 and CDR2 are MNHEY and SMNVEV (reference sequence). Study-wide points: In the 130 or so validation repertoires, a later analysis found that first-cohort TCR clusters tended to co-occur. Across donors, most TCRs were seen rarely, yet some public ones were widespread.

The donors were members of the approximately 120-subject validation cohort (separate from the approximately 670-subject first cohort). Sequenced: PBMCs. The receptor comes from a man aged 18 to 29 in good health and CMV-seropositive. The chain is built from TRBV27 and TRBJ2-3; D is tentatively TRBD1 or TRBD2 (5 bases each). Here the CDR3 DNA reads TGTGCCAGCAGTTCCCGGGGCGCCGGCGCAGATACGCAGTATTTT. It is translated as CASSSRGAGADTQYF.